The present T cell receptor (beta chain) was sequenced within a study of CD4 and CD8 cells across lung adenocarcinoma regions. TCRdb passed the PCR reads through MiXCR, listing each CDR3 protein once. The sample has approximately 3,700 distinct CDR3 sequences; roughly two thirds are singletons. The patients had localized lung adenocarcinoma, a non-small cell subtype. Germline V lookup: CDR1 MNHNS, CDR2 SASEGT. This CDR3 has 15 amino acids. This sequence originates from a female donor with lung adenocarcinoma. The CD4 and CD8 labels of this study may be unreliable. The chain joins TRBV6-1 to TRBJ2-5; D is possibly TRBD1 (7 bases). Sequencing used CD8+ T cells from the margin of a lung tumor. This chain's CDR3 is CGRGDGGRDQETQYF. The CDR3 DNA is TGTGGCAGGGGGGACGGGGGCCGGGACCAAGAGACCCAGTACTTC.